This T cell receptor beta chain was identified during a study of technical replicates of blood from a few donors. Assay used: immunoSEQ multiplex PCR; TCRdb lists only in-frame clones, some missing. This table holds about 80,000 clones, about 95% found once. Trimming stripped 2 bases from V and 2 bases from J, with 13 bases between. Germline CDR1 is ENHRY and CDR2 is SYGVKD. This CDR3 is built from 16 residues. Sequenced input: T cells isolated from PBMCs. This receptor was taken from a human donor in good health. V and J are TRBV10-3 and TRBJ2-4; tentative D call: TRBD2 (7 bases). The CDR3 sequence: CAISEPEGGTKNIQYF. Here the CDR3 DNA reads TGTGCCATCAGTGAGCCGGAGGGGGGGACCAAAAACATTCAGTACTTC.